The source of this TCR beta chain is a study of graft-versus-host responses after intestinal transplantation. Study at large: All recipients were given anti-thymocyte globulin induction, and tacrolimus and steroids were then administered for about three years. Study conclusions and caveats: Peak circulating GvH clone levels were associated with early post-transplant HvG declines. Some patients had graft-donor T cell macrochimerism, and their allografts showed high graft-versus-host to host-versus-graft clonal ratios.

The CDR3 is made up of 16 amino acids. Germline CDR1 is ENHRY and CDR2 is SYGVKD. The ends were cut back, 8 bases at V and 0 bases at J, with 19 bases in the middle. Clones were sequenced by immunoSEQ multiplex PCR, and TCRdb holds only the in-frame ones, with some missing. Of just over 70,000 clones listed, over 70% are singletons. A word on this clone: Its antigen is undetermined.

The sequencing used unstimulated CD4+ T cells sorted from spleen or lymph node cells, collected before transplant. The rearrangement links TRBV10-3 to TRBJ1-2; D is unresolved. The origin of this receptor is a human donor who was the organ donor for an intestinal transplant. The CDR3 DNA reads TGTGCCATCTCGGAGAAGACGCTGGTAACTAACTATGGCTACACCTTC. Translated: CAISEKTLVTNYGYTF.